This T cell receptor beta chain stems from a study of T cells after yellow fever vaccination. CDR3 size: 16 residues. The V segment lost 0 bases and the J segment 7 bases; nucleotides outside the gene matches: 7. The germline gives CDR1 SGHRS, CDR2 YFSETQ. Regarding this clonotype: Its antigen is undetermined.

General observations from the study: The appearance of a small share of clonotypes in both CD4 and CD8 compartments was observed. Reappearance after the booster was seen for most primary-vaccination clones, at 96% CD4 and 75% to 90% CD8.

One entry per CDR3 protein, called by TCRdb with MiXCR from the 5' RACE reads. This repertoire shows hundreds of thousands of distinct CDR3 sequences, approximately 12% found once; its top ten account for roughly 3.1%. The material sequenced was CD4+ T cells sorted from PBMCs, taken 15 days after the yellow fever booster vaccination. The TCR was taken from a man between 18 and 35 years old who received the YFV17D yellow fever vaccine. The chain has TRBV5-1 and TRBJ2-2; 9 nucleotides agree with TRBD1. CDR3 amino acids: CASSLEGTGILGELFF. The CDR3 DNA reads as TGCGCCAGCAGCTTGGAAGGGACAGGGATCCTCGGGGAGCTGTTTTTT.